This is a list of T cell receptor beta chains from one sample in a study of blood T cell repertoires in COVID-19. Clones were sequenced by immunoSEQ multiplex PCR, and TCRdb holds only the in-frame ones, with some missing. Of about 180,000 clones listed, over 80% are singletons. Specimen: peripheral blood. Receptors were obtained from a woman aged 40 to 49 with COVID-19, enrolled during active disease. Both conserved end residues are part of each CDR3. The D gene is left open where the match is weak. Rows give clone size only sometimes, using once, few, many, or a class for an expanded clone.

v_call	clone_size	j_call	d_call	cdr3_aa	cdr3_nt
TRBV3-1/TRBV3-2	few	TRBJ1-4	-	CASSQVRRGSEKLFF	TGTGCCAGCAGCCAAGTGAGAAGGGGTAGCGAAAAACTGTTTTTT
TRBV7-3	once	TRBJ2-3	-	CASSLTTVTDTQYF	TGTGCCAGCAGCTTAACGACTGTCACAGATACGCAGTATTTT
TRBV9	-	TRBJ1-1	-	CASSFQGLNTEAFF	TGTGCCAGCAGCTTCCAGGGGTTAAACACTGAAGCTTTCTTT
TRBV11-3	-	TRBJ2-6	-	CASSVSAPPSGANVLTF	TGTGCCAGCAGCGTAAGCGCTCCCCCCTCTGGGGCCAACGTCCTGACTTTC
TRBV7-8	-	TRBJ1-1	-	CASSSPGVMNTEAFF	TGTGCCAGCAGCTCCCCGGGAGTCATGAACACTGAAGCTTTCTTT
TRBV7-9	-	TRBJ2-7	-	CASSPTGQRSSYEQYF	TGTGCCAGCAGCCCTACGGGACAACGAAGCTCCTACGAGCAGTACTTC
TRBV28	-	TRBJ1-1	-	CASSSTTGGTEAFF	TGTGCCAGCAGTTCCACCACGGGGGGCACTGAAGCTTTCTTT
TRBV24-1	-	TRBJ2-7	-	CATAPDRRPYEQYF	TGTGCCACTGCCCCCGACAGGAGACCCTACGAGCAGTACTTC
TRBV2	few	TRBJ1-6	-	CASSYSSPLHF	TGTGCCAGCAGCTATTCTTCACCCCTCCACTTT
TRBV27	-	TRBJ1-5	-	CASSLGVVGQLQPQHF	TGTGCCAGCAGTTTAGGGGTTGTAGGACAGTTACAGCCCCAGCATTTT
TRBV7-9	-	TRBJ2-3	TRBD1	CASSLRGTGGIPDTQYF	TGTGCCAGCAGCTTACGCGGGACAGGGGGTATCCCAGATACGCAGTATTTT
TRBV5-6	-	TRBJ2-5	TRBD2	CASSGTSGGGWQETQYF	TGTGCCAGCAGCGGGACTAGCGGGGGTGGATGGCAAGAGACCCAGTACTTC
TRBV28	-	TRBJ2-6	TRBD1	CASSPNRDRRDSGANVLTF	TGTGCCAGCAGTCCTAACCGGGACAGGAGAGACTCTGGGGCCAACGTCCTGACTTTC
TRBV5-6	-	TRBJ1-2	-	CASSFDSFSSYGYTF	TGTGCCAGCAGCTTTGACAGCTTTTCGTCCTATGGCTACACCTTC
TRBV29-1	-	TRBJ1-2	TRBD1	CSVEWDRDMGGYTF	TGCAGCGTTGAATGGGACAGGGATATGGGGGGCTACACCTTC
TRBV9	-	TRBJ1-1	-	CASSVVGRDGAFF	TGTGCCAGCAGCGTAGTGGGCCGGGATGGAGCTTTCTTT
TRBV6-4	-	TRBJ2-1	TRBD2	CASSVERGTGGEQFF	TGTGCCAGCAGTGTGGAGCGGGGGACCGGGGGTGAGCAGTTCTTC
TRBV18	once	TRBJ1-4	-	CASSPGRGISEKLFF	TGTGCCAGCTCACCAGGGCGGGGAATCAGTGAAAAACTGTTTTTT
TRBV24-1	-	TRBJ1-1	-	CATSIRAPMNTEAFF	TGTGCCACCAGTATCAGGGCCCCAATGAACACTGAAGCTTTCTTT
TRBV5-1	-	TRBJ2-1	TRBD2	CASSPGLAVQPSSYNEQFF	TGCGCCAGCAGCCCGGGACTAGCGGTCCAACCGAGCTCCTACAATGAGCAGTTCTTC
TRBV13	-	TRBJ1-3	TRBD1	CASSPRTGKNTIYF	TGTGCCAGCAGCCCCCGGACAGGAAAAAACACCATATATTTT
TRBV19	-	TRBJ2-5	-	CASSNTTGRKTQYF	TGTGCCAGTAGTAACACGACAGGCAGGAAGACCCAGTACTTC
TRBV19	-	TRBJ2-1	TRBD1	CASSITYDGTQGDEQFF	TGTGCCAGTAGTATTACCTACGATGGGACCCAGGGGGATGAGCAGTTCTTC
TRBV14	-	TRBJ1-5	-	CASSQLDSPYFQHF	TGTGCCAGCAGCCAACTGGACAGCCCCTACTTCCAGCATTTT
TRBV5-4	-	TRBJ1-2	TRBD1	CASSLQGAYGYTF	TGTGCCAGCAGCCTGCAGGGGGCTTACGGCTACACCTTC
TRBV5-1	-	TRBJ2-3	TRBD2	CASSLAGGTDTQYF	TGCGCCAGCAGCTTGGCCGGGGGGACAGATACGCAGTATTTT
TRBV6-5	-	TRBJ2-7	-	CASRDTTYEQYF	TGTGCCAGCCGGGACACGACCTACGAGCAGTACTTC
TRBV29-1	-	TRBJ1-5	-	CSVSQGREPQHF	TGCAGCGTCTCCCAGGGGAGGGAGCCCCAGCATTTT
TRBV24-1	-	TRBJ2-1	TRBD2	CATSDSETSGSYNEQFF	TGTGCCACCAGTGATTCAGAGACTAGCGGCTCCTACAATGAGCAGTTCTTC
TRBV28	-	TRBJ1-2	-	CASSFVGQIYGYTF	TGTGCCAGCAGTTTCGTCGGACAGATATATGGCTACACCTTC
TRBV29-1	few	TRBJ1-3	-	CSATDFSGNTIYF	TGCAGCGCGACAGATTTCTCTGGAAACACCATATATTTT
TRBV5-6	-	TRBJ1-6	-	CASSLPGSSYNSPLHF	TGTGCCAGCAGCTTACCGGGAAGCTCCTATAATTCACCCCTCCACTTT
TRBV28	-	TRBJ1-3	-	CASSFGGAGNTIYF	TGTGCCAGCAGTTTCGGGGGGGCTGGAAACACCATATATTTT
TRBV4-2	-	TRBJ1-3	TRBD1	CASSQGQGAGGNTIYF	TGTGCCAGCAGCCAGGGACAGGGGGCGGGCGGAAACACCATATATTTT
TRBV7-8	-	TRBJ1-1	-	CASSLVQRDTSWGMNTEAFF	TGTGCCAGCAGCTTAGTCCAAAGGGACACCTCCTGGGGTATGAACACTGAAGCTTTCTTT
TRBV21-1	-	TRBJ2-1	-	CASSLYRLARLYNEQFF	TGTGCCAGCAGCTTGTACCGACTAGCGAGACTCTACAATGAGCAGTTCTTC
TRBV27	-	TRBJ1-4	TRBD1	CASSLYNVRQGPNEKLFF	TGTGCCAGCAGTTTATACAACGTCAGACAGGGCCCTAATGAAAAACTGTTTTTT
TRBV9	once	TRBJ2-3	TRBD2	CASSVEHQAGGWNF	TGTGCCAGCAGCGTAGAACATCAAGCGGGAGGCTGGAATTTT
TRBV11-2	-	TRBJ2-5	-	CASSLNLQGETQYF	TGTGCCAGCAGCTTAAATTTACAGGGAGAGACCCAGTACTTC
TRBV28	-	TRBJ1-1	TRBD1	CASSSRTGGAFF	TGTGCCAGCAGTAGTAGGACAGGGGGCGCTTTCTTT
TRBV29-1	few	TRBJ1-1	-	CSVEDTGSNTEAFF	TGCAGCGTTGAAGATACAGGCTCGAACACTGAAGCTTTCTTT
TRBV5-1	-	TRBJ1-2	-	CASSSHSTNYGYTF	TGCGCCAGCAGCTCCCACAGCACAAACTATGGCTACACCTTC
TRBV19	-	TRBJ1-2	TRBD1	CATKYGSPGTGEANYGYTF	TGTGCCACCAAGTATGGGTCCCCGGGGACAGGGGAGGCTAACTATGGCTACACCTTC
TRBV29-1	-	TRBJ2-7	TRBD2	CSGLGASGIYEQYF	TGCAGCGGGCTAGGGGCTAGCGGGATCTACGAGCAGTACTTC
TRBV6-5	-	TRBJ1-2	TRBD1	CASPGQAYGYTF	TGTGCCAGCCCGGGACAGGCCTATGGCTACACCTTC
TRBV19	-	TRBJ2-1	TRBD1	CASVPGTDYNEQFF	TGTGCCAGTGTTCCCGGGACAGATTACAATGAGCAGTTCTTC
TRBV28	many	TRBJ1-3	TRBD1	CASSVIQTGGNTIYF	TGTGCCAGCAGTGTCATCCAGACAGGGGGAAACACCATATATTTT
TRBV28	once	TRBJ1-5	-	CASSFSQSEGRGEPQHF	TGTGCCAGCAGTTTCTCCCAATCGGAGGGGCGGGGGGAGCCCCAGCATTTT
TRBV3-1/TRBV3-2	-	TRBJ2-1	TRBD2	CASSAHSGTSVNEQFF	TGTGCCAGCAGCGCTCACTCCGGGACTAGCGTCAATGAGCAGTTCTTC
TRBV5-6	-	TRBJ2-6	-	CASSLWGAGANVLTF	TGTGCCAGCAGCTTGTGGGGGGCTGGGGCCAACGTCCTGACTTTC